These 17 T cell receptor beta chains were all obtained from the same sample, sequenced in a study of shared clonotypes between healthy human individuals. The protocol was immunoSEQ multiplex PCR, while the TCRdb copy is restricted to in-frame clones and leaves out a portion. The sample has approximately 2.1 million clones; more than 85% are singletons. The sample was naive CD4+ T cells from PBMCs. The subset here: CD45RA+ positively selected. All receptors derive from a man aged 18-30 years in good health. Some clones in this sample may be carry-over from other donors' samples.

About this clone itself: This sample also contains other DNA sequences that code for the same CDR3. The CDR3 DNA follows: TGTGCCAGCAGCCTGGGGTTGAACACCGGGGAGCTGTTTTTT. Translated: CASSLGLNTGELFF. The genes are TRBV11-2 and TRBJ2-2; no definite D call. The germline gives CDR1 SGHAT, CDR2 FQNNGV. There are 14 residues in the CDR3. Trimming removed 5 bases at V and 1 base at J, with 8 bases between.

The chain uses TRBV20-1 and TRBJ2-3; no clear D. CDR1 DFQATT and CDR2 SNEGSKA come from the germline V gene (reference sequence). The CDR3 loop spans 11 amino acids. CDR3 residues: CRWGTTDTQYF. The CDR3 bases are TGCAGGTGGGGAACCACAGATACGCAGTATTTT.

The V and J genes are TRBV6-5 and TRBJ1-1; perhaps TRBD1 as D (5 bases). The CDR3 sequence is 13 residues long. V was shortened by 6 bases and J by 7 bases, with 15 bases between the two germline ends. The V gene's germline CDR1 is MNHEY and CDR2 SVGAGI. The CDR3 loop is CASRGRGLGEAFF. The CDR3 DNA is TGTGCCAGCAGGGGACGAGGGTTAGGTGAAGCTTTCTTT.

This chain connects TRBV6-5 to TRBJ1-1, with TRBD1 identical over 10 bases. Germline V gene data show CDR1 as MNHEY and CDR2 as SVGAGI. The CDR3 extends over 14 amino acids. Trimming removed 4 bases from V and 3 bases from J; junction bases left unmatched: 2. CDR3 sequence reads: CASSWTGGDTEAFF. Written as DNA, the CDR3 is TGTGCCAGCAGTTGGACAGGGGGGGACACTGAAGCTTTCTTT.

The chain joins TRBV7-9 to TRBJ2-1, with a tentative D call TRBD2 (5 bases). Trimming left V 1 base short and J 8 bases short, with 15 bases between. Germline loops: CDR1 SEHNR, CDR2 FQNEAQ (reference sequence). The CDR3 is made up of 15 amino acids. CDR3 protein: CASSLDRTGSDEQFF. CDR3 DNA: TGTGCCAGCAGCTTAGACCGGACGGGGTCCGATGAGCAGTTCTTC.

This chain uses TRBV7-9 with TRBJ2-5; 8 bases are shared with TRBD1. V was clipped by 4 bases and J by 5 bases; unmatched bases: 6. The germline V gene encodes CDR1 SEHNR and CDR2 FQNEAQ (reference sequence). The CDR3 sequence is 14 residues long. CDR3 sequence reads: CASSSQGVEETQYF. The CDR3 coding sequence is TGTGCCAGCAGCTCACAGGGGGTGGAGGAGACCCAGTACTTC.

The chain has TRBV25-1 and TRBJ2-3; 7 nucleotides agree with TRBD2. This CDR3 comprises 15 residues. J lost 4 bases, V lost 6 bases, and 10 bases had no gene match. Germline CDR1 is MGHDK and CDR2 is SYGVNS. CDR3 in amino acids: CASSTGGDGADTQYF. CDR3 nucleotide sequence: TGTGCCAGCAGCACGGGGGGAGATGGCGCAGATACGCAGTATTTT.

The V call is TRBV6-4, the J call TRBJ1-2; 9 bases match TRBD1. The CDR3 is 16 amino acids. Per the germline V gene, CDR1 is MRHNA and CDR2 is SNTAGT. J lost 0 bases, V lost 6 bases, and 8 bases had no gene match. This CDR3 reads CASRERTGATNYGYTF. In DNA, the CDR3 is TGTGCCAGCAGGGAGCGGACAGGGGCAACTAACTATGGCTACACCTTC.

The genes are TRBV4-2 and TRBJ1-2, with a possible D match to TRBD1 (5 bases). Trimming took off 0 bases at V and 10 bases at J, with 15 bases between the two ends. There are 14 residues in the CDR3. CDR1 LGHNA and CDR2 YNFKEQ come from the germline V gene. In DNA form, the CDR3 reads TGTGCCAGCAGCCAAGAGACGGGGGGGAGGATCTACACCTTC. Amino acid sequence: CASSQETGGRIYTF.

The chain combines TRBV7-9 with TRBJ1-1; a possible D gene is TRBD1 (5 bases). Trimming shortened V by 8 bases and J by 1 base, and 11 bases separated the two germline ends. This CDR3 comprises 13 residues. In germline, CDR1 is SEHNR, CDR2 FQNEAQ (reference sequence). The CDR3 sequence is CASSGQANTEAFF. CDR3 bases: TGTGCCAGCTCAGGGCAGGCGAACACTGAAGCTTTCTTT.

V is TRBV30 and J is TRBJ1-6; D is ambiguous. Germline values: CDR1 GTSNPN, CDR2 SVGIG (reference sequence). Trimming shortened V by 4 bases and J by 13 bases, and 17 bases separated the two germline ends. The CDR3 consists of 13 residues. CDR3 bases: TGTGCCTGGACCACGGTACACGGCGATCCCCTCCACTTT. Protein product: CAWTTVHGDPLHF.

The J gene is TRBJ2-5, the V gene TRBV18; 10 bases line up with TRBD2. Trimming removed 1 base from V and 2 bases from J; junction bases left unmatched: 4. Germline CDR1 KGHSH, CDR2 LQKENI. The CDR3 runs 16 residues. CDR3 nucleotides: TGTGCCAGCTCACCACTGACTAGCGGGCAACAAGAGACCCAGTACTTC. It specifies CASSPLTSGQQETQYF.

This clone was recorded a few times. The chain recombines TRBV21-1 with TRBJ1-4; no check of the table's D call, TRBD1, against the DNA was made. TRBV21-1 is annotated as a pseudogene. This CDR3 has 17 amino acids. CDR3 in amino acids: CASSNPGQTATNEKLFF. Written as DNA, the CDR3 is TGTGCCAGCAGCAACCCGGGACAGACTGCAACTAATGAAAAACTGTTTTTT.

This clone was detected once. The chain employs TRBV5-1 and TRBJ2-3; D possibly corresponds to TRBD1 (6 bases). Trimming took off 0 bases at V and 1 base at J, with 12 bases between the two ends. This CDR3 has 16 amino acids. Per germline, CDR1 SGHRS and CDR2 YFSETQ. The DNA for the CDR3 is TGCGCCAGCAGCTTGGCCCAGGACAGCGGCACAGATACGCAGTATTTT. As protein: CASSLAQDSGTDTQYF.

V gene TRBV28 combines with J gene TRBJ1-1; no firm D call. The CDR3 length is 15 residues. Germline-derived CDR1 and CDR2 are MDHEN and SYDVKM. The V and J ends lost 6 bases and 4 bases respectively, with 18 bases between them. CDR3 amino acids: CASRAGMKGTTEAFF. The CDR3, as DNA: TGTGCCAGCAGAGCCGGAATGAAGGGAACCACTGAAGCTTTCTTT.

This clone was recorded only once. V and J are TRBV6-5 and TRBJ1-4; D ambiguous. V shed 2 bases and J shed 0 bases, with 7 bases lying between them. CDR3 length: 15 residues. Germline assignment: CDR1 MNHEY and CDR2 SVGAGI. CDR3 amino acids: CASSYRPATNEKLFF. DNA of the CDR3: TGTGCCAGCAGTTACCGCCCTGCAACTAATGAAAAACTGTTTTTT.

The J gene is TRBJ2-3, the V gene TRBV4-3; D uncertain. This CDR3 is 15 amino acids long. The germline CDR1 and CDR2 sequences are LGHNA and YSLEER. V was cut by 6 bases and J by 3 bases, with 16 bases left in between. CDR3 coding DNA: TGCGCCAGCAGTGTACAGCCTGGGGAAACAGATACGCAGTATTTT. This codes for CASSVQPGETDTQYF.